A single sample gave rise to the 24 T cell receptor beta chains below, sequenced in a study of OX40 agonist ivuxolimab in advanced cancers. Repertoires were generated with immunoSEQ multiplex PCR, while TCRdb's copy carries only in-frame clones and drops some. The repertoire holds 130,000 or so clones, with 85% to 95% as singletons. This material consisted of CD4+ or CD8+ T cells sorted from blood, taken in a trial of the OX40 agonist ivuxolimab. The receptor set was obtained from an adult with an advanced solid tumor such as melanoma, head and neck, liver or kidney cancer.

DNA of the CDR3: TGTGCCAGCAGGGTGAGCTCCTACAATGAGCAGTTCTTC. Protein product: CASRVSSYNEQFF. V usage is TRBV27 and J usage is TRBJ2-1; D ambiguous. Trimming shortened V by 6 bases and J by 0 bases, and 6 bases separated the two germline ends. The germline gives CDR1 MNHEY, CDR2 SMNVEV (reference sequence). This CDR3 has 13 amino acids.

The CDR3 DNA follows: TGTGCCAGTAGTATAGATCTACGGATCCATCAGCCCCAGCATTTT. It yields the protein CASSIDLRIHQPQHF. The chain carries TRBV19 and TRBJ1-5; D gene uncertain. Between the trimmed V and J ends, which lost 0 bases and 5 bases, there was a span of 11 bases. The CDR3 sequence is 15 residues long. Germline CDR1 reads LNHDA; CDR2 reads SQIVND (reference sequence).

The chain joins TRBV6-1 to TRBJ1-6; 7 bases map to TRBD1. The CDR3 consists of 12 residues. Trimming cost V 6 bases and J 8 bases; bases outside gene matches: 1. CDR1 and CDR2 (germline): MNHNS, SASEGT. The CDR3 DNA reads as TGTGCCAGCAGAACAGGGGATTCACCCCTCCACTTT. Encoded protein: CASRTGDSPLHF.

The CDR3 DNA follows: TGTGCCAGCAGCTCAACCGGTCAGGGGTCTGGCACTGAAGCTTTCTTT. Translating gives CASSSTGQGSGTEAFF. The rearrangement joins TRBV11-2 to TRBJ1-1; TRBD1 is a possible D gene (6 bases). V was clipped by 4 bases and J by 4 bases, with 19 bases between them. The CDR3 totals 16 residues. Germline loops: CDR1 SGHAT, CDR2 FQNNGV.

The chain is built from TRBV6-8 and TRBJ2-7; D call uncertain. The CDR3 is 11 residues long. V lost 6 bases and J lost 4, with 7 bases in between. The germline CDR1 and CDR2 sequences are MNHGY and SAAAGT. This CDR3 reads CASSLNYEQYF. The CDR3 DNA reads TGTGCCAGCAGCCTCAATTACGAGCAGTACTTC.

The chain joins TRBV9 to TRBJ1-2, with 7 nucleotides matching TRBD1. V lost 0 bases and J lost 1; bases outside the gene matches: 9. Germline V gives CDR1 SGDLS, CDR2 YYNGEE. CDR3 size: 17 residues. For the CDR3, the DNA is TGTGCCAGCAGCGTAGACTATAGGGGGCTTAGTAACTATGGCTACACCTTC. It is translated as CASSVDYRGLSNYGYTF.

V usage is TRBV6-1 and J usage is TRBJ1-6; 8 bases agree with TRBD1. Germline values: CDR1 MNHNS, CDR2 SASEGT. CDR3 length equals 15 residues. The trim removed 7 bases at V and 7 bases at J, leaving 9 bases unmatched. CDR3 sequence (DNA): TGTGCCAGCACCCGGGCAGGGGGCTTGAATTCACCCCTCCACTTT. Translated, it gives CASTRAGGLNSPLHF.

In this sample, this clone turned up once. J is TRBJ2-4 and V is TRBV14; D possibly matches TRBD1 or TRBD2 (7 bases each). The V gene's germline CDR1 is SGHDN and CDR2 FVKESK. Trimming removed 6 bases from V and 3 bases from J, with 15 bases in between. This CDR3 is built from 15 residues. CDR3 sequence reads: CASRNSGGDKNIQYF. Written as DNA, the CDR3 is TGTGCCAGCAGAAACTCAGGGGGGGACAAAAACATTCAGTACTTC.

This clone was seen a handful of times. The CDR3 region is CASSRKGGGTEAFF. The DNA for the CDR3 is TGTGCCAGCAGTAGGAAGGGAGGGGGCACTGAAGCTTTCTTT. The chain combines TRBV2 with TRBJ1-1, with D possibly matching TRBD1 (6 bases). The CDR3 runs to 14 residues. Germline V gives CDR1 SNHLY, CDR2 FYNNEI. V was shortened by 5 bases and J by 4 bases, with 14 bases between the two germline ends. The entire variable domain, with the rest obtained from reference TRBV2 and TRBJ1-1, is as follows: EPEVTQTPSHQVTQMGQEVILRCVPISNHLYFYWYRQILGQKVEFLVSFYNNEISEKSEIFDDQFSVERPDGSNFTLKIRSTKLEDSAMYFCASSRKGGGTEAFFGQGTRLTVV.

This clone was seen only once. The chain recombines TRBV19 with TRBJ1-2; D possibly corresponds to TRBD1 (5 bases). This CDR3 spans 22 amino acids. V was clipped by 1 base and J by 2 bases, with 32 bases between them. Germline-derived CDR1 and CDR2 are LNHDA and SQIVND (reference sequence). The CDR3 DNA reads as TGTGCCAGTAGTATAGGTCTGGGATACCATCTGGGGGGGAGACCACTCAACTATGGCTACACCTTC. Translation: CASSIGLGYHLGGRPLNYGYTF.

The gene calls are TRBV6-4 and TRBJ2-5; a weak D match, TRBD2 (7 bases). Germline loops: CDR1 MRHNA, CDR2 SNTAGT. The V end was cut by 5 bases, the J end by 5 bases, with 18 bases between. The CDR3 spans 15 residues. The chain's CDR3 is CASSPGGGPGETQYF. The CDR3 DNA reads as TGTGCCAGCAGTCCTGGGGGGGGCCCTGGGGAGACCCAGTACTTC.

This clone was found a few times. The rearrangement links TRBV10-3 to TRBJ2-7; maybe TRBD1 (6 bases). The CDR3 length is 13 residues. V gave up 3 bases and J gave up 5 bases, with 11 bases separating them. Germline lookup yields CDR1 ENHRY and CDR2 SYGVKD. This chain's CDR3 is CAISDQGSNEQYF. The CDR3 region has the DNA TGTGCCATCAGTGATCAGGGGTCGAACGAGCAGTACTTC.

The CDR3, as DNA: TGTGCCAGCAGCTTAGAACAGGGGGAAAAACTGTTTTTT. Encoded protein: CASSLEQGEKLFF. The chain employs TRBV7-2 and TRBJ1-4, with 7 bases identical to TRBD1. V lost 1 base to trimming and J lost 8 bases; unmatched junction nucleotides: 1. The germline CDR1 and CDR2 sequences are SGHTA and FQGNSA. This CDR3 is 13 amino acids long.

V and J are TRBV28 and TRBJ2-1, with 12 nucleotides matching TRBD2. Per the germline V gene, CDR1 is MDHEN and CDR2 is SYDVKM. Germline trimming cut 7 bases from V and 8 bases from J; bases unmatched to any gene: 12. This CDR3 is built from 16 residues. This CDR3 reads CASTLLAGGRGDEQFF. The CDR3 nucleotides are TGTGCCAGCACCTTACTAGCGGGAGGCCGGGGGGATGAGCAGTTCTTC.

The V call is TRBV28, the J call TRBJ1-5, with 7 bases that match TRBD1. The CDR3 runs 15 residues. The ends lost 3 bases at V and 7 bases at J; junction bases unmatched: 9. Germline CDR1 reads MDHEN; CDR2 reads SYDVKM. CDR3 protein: CASSFPDRVGQPQHF. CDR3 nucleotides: TGTGCCAGCAGTTTTCCCGACAGGGTAGGCCAGCCCCAGCATTTT.

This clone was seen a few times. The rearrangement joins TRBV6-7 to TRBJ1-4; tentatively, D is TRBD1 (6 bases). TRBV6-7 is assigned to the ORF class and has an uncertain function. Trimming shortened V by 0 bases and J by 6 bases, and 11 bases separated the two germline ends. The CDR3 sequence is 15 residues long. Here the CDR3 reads CASSYSFRGDEKLFF. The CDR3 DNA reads TGTGCCAGCAGTTACTCATTCAGGGGCGATGAAAAACTGTTTTTT.

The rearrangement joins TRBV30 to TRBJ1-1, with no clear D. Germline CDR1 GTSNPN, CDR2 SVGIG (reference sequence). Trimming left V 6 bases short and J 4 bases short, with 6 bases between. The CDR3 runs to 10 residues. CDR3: CACVVTEAFF. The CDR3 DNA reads TGTGCCTGCGTGGTCACTGAAGCTTTCTTT.

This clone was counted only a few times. CDR3 nucleotides: TGTGCCAGCAGTTTCAGGGGAGGGAACGAAAAACTGTTTTTT. This translates into CASSFRGGNEKLFF. The chain recombines TRBV28 with TRBJ1-4, with D possibly matching TRBD1 (6 bases). The CDR3 is made up of 14 amino acids. The V and J ends lost 3 bases and 8 bases respectively, with 13 bases between them. Germline values: CDR1 MDHEN, CDR2 SYDVKM.

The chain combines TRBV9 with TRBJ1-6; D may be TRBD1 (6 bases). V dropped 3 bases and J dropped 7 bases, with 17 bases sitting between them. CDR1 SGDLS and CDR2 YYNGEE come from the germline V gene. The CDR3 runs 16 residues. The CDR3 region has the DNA TGTGCCAGCAGCGCGAACAGGGTCCCTTGGAATTCACCCCTCCACTTT. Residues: CASSANRVPWNSPLHF.

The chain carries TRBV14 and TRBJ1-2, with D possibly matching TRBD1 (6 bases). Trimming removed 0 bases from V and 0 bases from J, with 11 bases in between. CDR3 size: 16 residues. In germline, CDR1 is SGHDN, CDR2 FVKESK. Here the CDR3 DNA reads TGTGCCAGCAGCCAAGATGGGGGGCCGACTAACTATGGCTACACCTTC. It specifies CASSQDGGPTNYGYTF.

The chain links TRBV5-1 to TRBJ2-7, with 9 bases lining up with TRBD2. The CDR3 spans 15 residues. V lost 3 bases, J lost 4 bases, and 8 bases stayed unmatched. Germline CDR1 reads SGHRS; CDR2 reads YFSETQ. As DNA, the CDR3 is TGCGCCAGCAGCTCGAATAGCGGGAGAGTATACGAGCAGTACTTC. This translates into CASSSNSGRVYEQYF.

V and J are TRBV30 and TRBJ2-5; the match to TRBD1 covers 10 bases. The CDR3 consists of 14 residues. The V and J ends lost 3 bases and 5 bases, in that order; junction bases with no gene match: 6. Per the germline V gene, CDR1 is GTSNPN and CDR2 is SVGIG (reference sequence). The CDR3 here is CAWRGQGRGETQYF. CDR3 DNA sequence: TGTGCCTGGAGGGGACAGGGGAGAGGGGAGACCCAGTACTTC. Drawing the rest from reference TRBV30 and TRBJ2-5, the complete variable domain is SQTIHQWPATLVQPVGSPLSLECTVEGTSNPNLYWYRQAAGRGLQLLFYSVGIGQISSEVPQNLSASRPQDRQFILSSKKLLLSDSGFYLCAWRGQGRGETQYFGPGTRLLVL.

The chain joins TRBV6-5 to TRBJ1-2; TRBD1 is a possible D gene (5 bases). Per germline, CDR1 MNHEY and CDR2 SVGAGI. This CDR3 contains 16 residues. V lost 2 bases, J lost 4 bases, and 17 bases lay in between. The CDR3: CASSYDRQAQGYGYTF. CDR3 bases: TGTGCCAGCAGTTACGATCGGCAGGCCCAGGGCTATGGCTACACCTTC.

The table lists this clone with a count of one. The CDR3, as DNA: TGTGCCAGCAGTTTTGACAGGGTCCCCTACGAGCAGTACTTC. Residues: CASSFDRVPYEQYF. The rearrangement joins TRBV6-5 to TRBJ2-7; the match to TRBD1 covers 7 bases. This CDR3 has 14 amino acids. J was trimmed by 2 bases and V by 4 bases; bases with no gene match: 5. Germline CDR1 and CDR2: MNHEY and SVGAGI.